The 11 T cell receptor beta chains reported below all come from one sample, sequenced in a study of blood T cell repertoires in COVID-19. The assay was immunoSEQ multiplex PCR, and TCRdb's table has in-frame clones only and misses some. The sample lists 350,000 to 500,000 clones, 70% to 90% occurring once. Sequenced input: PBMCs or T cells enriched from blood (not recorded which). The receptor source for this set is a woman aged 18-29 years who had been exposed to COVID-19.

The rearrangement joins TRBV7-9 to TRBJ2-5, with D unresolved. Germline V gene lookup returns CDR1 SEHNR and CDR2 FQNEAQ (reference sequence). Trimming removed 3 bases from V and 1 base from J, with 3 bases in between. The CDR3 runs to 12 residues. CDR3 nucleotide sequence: TGTGCCAGCAGCTTCTTCCAAGAGACCCAGTACTTC. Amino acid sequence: CASSFFQETQYF.

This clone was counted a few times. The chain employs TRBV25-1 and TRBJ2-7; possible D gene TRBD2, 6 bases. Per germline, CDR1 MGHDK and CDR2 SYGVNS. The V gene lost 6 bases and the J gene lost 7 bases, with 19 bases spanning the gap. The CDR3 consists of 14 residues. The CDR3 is CASSLLVEGQEQYF. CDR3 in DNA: TGTGCCAGCAGCCTATTGGTGGAGGGCCAAGAGCAGTACTTC.

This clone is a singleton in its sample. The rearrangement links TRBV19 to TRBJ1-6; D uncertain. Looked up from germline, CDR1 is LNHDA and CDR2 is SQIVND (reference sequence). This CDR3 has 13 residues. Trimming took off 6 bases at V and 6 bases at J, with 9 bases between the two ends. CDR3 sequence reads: CASRRSGNSPLHF. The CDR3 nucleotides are TGTGCCAGTAGGAGGAGTGGTAATTCACCCCTCCACTTT.

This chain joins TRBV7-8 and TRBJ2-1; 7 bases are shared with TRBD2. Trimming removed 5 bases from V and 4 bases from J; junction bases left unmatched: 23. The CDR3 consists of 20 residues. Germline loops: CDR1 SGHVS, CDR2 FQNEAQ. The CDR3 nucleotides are TGTGCCAGCAGCGCCTCCTCGGGGTTAAGGGCGGGAGTAGGTTACAATGAGCAGTTCTTC. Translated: CASSASSGLRAGVGYNEQFF.

DNA for the CDR3: TGTGCCAGTAGTATCCCGGGGATAGGGGGAACGGAGCAGTTCTTC. Its protein is CASSIPGIGGTEQFF. This rearrangement joins TRBV19 to TRBJ2-1; TRBD1 might be the D (6 bases). Trimming took off 3 bases at V and 10 bases at J, with 19 bases between the two ends. Germline V gene lookup returns CDR1 LNHDA and CDR2 SQIVND (reference sequence). CDR3 length: 15 residues.

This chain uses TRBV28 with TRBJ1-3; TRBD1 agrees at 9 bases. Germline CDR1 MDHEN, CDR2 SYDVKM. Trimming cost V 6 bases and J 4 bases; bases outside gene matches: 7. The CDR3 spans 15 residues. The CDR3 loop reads CASRTTGGEGNTIYF. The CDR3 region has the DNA TGTGCCAGCAGGACTACAGGGGGCGAAGGAAACACCATATATTTT.

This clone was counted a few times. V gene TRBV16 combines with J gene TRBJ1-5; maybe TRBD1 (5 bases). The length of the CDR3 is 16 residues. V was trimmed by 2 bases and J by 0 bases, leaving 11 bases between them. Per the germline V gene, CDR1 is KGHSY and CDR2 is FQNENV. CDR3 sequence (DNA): TGTGCCAGCAGCCAACCCGACAGTTATAGCAATCAGCCCCAGCATTTT. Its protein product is CASSQPDSYSNQPQHF.

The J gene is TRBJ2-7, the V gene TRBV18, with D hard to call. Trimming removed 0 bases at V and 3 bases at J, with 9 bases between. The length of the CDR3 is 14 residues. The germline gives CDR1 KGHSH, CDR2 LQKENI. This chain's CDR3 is CASSPPARFYEQYF. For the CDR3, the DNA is TGTGCCAGCTCACCACCGGCCAGGTTCTACGAGCAGTACTTC.

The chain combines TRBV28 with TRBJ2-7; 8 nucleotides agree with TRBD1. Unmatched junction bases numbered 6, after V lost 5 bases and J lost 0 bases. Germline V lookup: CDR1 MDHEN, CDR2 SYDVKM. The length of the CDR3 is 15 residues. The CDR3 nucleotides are TGTGCCAGCAGTAGCCGGGACAGGTTCTCCTACGAGCAGTACTTC. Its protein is CASSSRDRFSYEQYF.

The CDR3 DNA reads as TGTGCCAGTAGTTCGGAGGCTTCACAGGGTGCAAGGGAGACCCAGTACTTC. It specifies CASSSEASQGARETQYF. The genes are TRBV19 and TRBJ2-5, with D maybe TRBD1 (6 bases). The CDR3 sequence is 17 residues long. V lost 5 bases and J 5 bases, leaving 24 bases between the germline ends. Germline CDR1 reads LNHDA; CDR2 reads SQIVND (reference sequence). Together with reference TRBV19 and TRBJ2-5, the CDR3 gives the full variable domain: DGGITQSPKYLFRKEGQNVTLSCEQNLNHDAMYWYRQDPGQGLRLIYYSQIVNDFQKGDIAEGYSVSREKKESFPLTVTSAQKNPTAFYLCASSSEASQGARETQYFGPGTRLLVL.

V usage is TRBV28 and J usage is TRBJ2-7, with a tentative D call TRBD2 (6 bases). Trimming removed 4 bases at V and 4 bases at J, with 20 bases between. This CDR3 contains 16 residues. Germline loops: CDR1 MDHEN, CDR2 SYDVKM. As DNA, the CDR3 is TGTGCCAGCAGTTACCCAGGCGGGACCCTCTGGTACGAGCAGTACTTC. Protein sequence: CASSYPGGTLWYEQYF.